This T cell receptor beta chain was identified during a study of T cells expressing NK-cell markers. Study observations and caveats: Dominant NKG2C+ clonotypes made up roughly 1.0-7.0% of CD8+ T cells in six donors.

No DNA is given; TCRdb re-called the 5' RACE reads and lists each CDR3 protein once. This table holds about 440,000 distinct CDR3 sequences. A remark on this clonotype: Its antigen remains unknown.

This CDR3 has 15 amino acids. Germline CDR1 DFQATT, CDR2 SNEGSKA (reference sequence). Sequenced material: blood T cells: a sorted CD56 or NKG2C T cell subset, CD4+ or CD8+ T cells, or bulk PBMC T cells (not recorded which). The receptor's source is a woman aged 18-70 years in good health. The chain links TRBV20-1 to TRBJ2-7; TCRdb's D gene call, TRBD1, goes unchecked for lack of DNA. CDR3 sequence reads: CSARPDRGPLNEQYF.